This is a list of T cell receptor beta chains from one sample in a study of CD8 T cells in ankylosing spondylitis. TCRdb re-derived calls from the 5' RACE reads in MiXCR, one entry per CDR3 protein. Of 390,000 or so distinct CDR3 sequences listed, 20% to 25% are singletons. Material: blood, either unsorted or a sorted T cell fraction (not recorded which). The receptors originated from a male donor with ankylosing spondylitis. Each CDR3 is given with its conserved first and last residue.

cdr3_length,v_call,cdr3_aa
14,TRBV5-1,CASSLDTVNTEAFF
13,TRBV29-1,CSVVGLAGAEQYF
13,TRBV28,CASSLLGVTGYTF
14,TRBV18,CASSPGQGHYGYTF
12,TRBV20-1,CSAWDGWDTQYF
16,TRBV3-1,CVSSHGGQISGNTIYF
13,TRBV6-1,CASRKQGVREQYF
12,TRBV6-6,CASSKTSYGYTF
14,TRBV7-2,CASSLETQPRPLHF
14,TRBV12-3/TRBV12-4,CASSLTGMNTEAFF
14,TRBV30,CAWSVGQSNQPQHF
15,TRBV25-1,CASSEPTGGNSPLHF
12,TRBV2,CASSERGYGYTF
15,TRBV15,CATSRRASGTGELFF
15,TRBV5-1,CASSSRTGYGNTIYF
12,TRBV7-6,CASSSFGDEQYF
11,TRBV12-3/TRBV12-4,CASSFWGELFF
12,TRBV28,CAWGAPDTEAFF
15,TRBV4-1,CASSRTEGPMETQYF
14,TRBV29-1,CSVVGHLINYGYTF
16,TRBV14,CASSQASGTGIYEQYF
17,TRBV15,CATSRDLSRGKRSGYTF
15,TRBV7-9,CASNHGEHWNTEAFF
19,TRBV5-1,CASSLVIGTSGSGAGELFF
14,TRBV3-1,CASSQARGDNGYTF
16,TRBV3-1,CASSQTWTGGSDEQYF
14,TRBV3-1,CASSSSGRHYGYTF
13,TRBV20-1,CSASNTGRETQYF
16,TRBV5-1,CASSLALSGNGSPLHF
15,TRBV18,CASALGVPIYNEQFF
11,TRBV29-1,CSAGVGYGYTF
14,TRBV5-6,CASSLRAAYNEQFF
12,TRBV29-1,CSQRTAQETQYF
15,TRBV6-1,CASSTGQRSTDTQYF
17,TRBV24-1,CATSPATGTSGSNEQFF
14,TRBV19,CASSPREKPETQYF
14,TRBV12-3/TRBV12-4,CASSKETLENGYTF
16,TRBV20-1,CSASLKYGTTRETQYF
14,TRBV29-1,CSGTQGGWNTEAFF
14,TRBV11-3,CASSLRQGRGELFF